The 6 T cell receptor beta chains in this list originate from one sample, sequenced in a study of T cell responses to AZD1222 COVID-19 vaccine. Profiling relied on immunoSEQ multiplex PCR, and the TCRdb table lists in-frame clones only, not all of them. This sample yields roughly 180,000 clones, of which about nine tenths are seen a single time; roughly 2.5% belongs to the top ten. The sequences come from peripheral blood, collected on day 0 of AZD1222 vaccination. The source of these receptors is an adult in good health.

The chain recombines TRBV2 with TRBJ1-2; TRBD1 matches 8 bases. V shed 6 bases, J shed 8 bases, and the junction held 14 bases outside the gene matches. Germline loops: CDR1 SNHLY, CDR2 FYNNEI. This CDR3 comprises 15 residues. In DNA, the CDR3 is TGTGCCAGCAGCGGACAGGGACAGGCCCTCAAGGGCTACACCTTC. Protein product: CASSGQGQALKGYTF.

This chain links TRBV18 with TRBJ1-1; D is perhaps TRBD1 (6 bases). CDR1 KGHSH and CDR2 LQKENI come from the germline V gene. V was cut by 1 base and J by 0 bases, with 9 bases left in between. CDR3 size: 15 residues. DNA for the CDR3: TGTGCCAGCTCACCACGACCAGGGGTGAACACTGAAGCTTTCTTT. It yields the protein CASSPRPGVNTEAFF.

This rearrangement joins TRBV6-5 to TRBJ1-1; D is undetermined. V was cut by 0 bases and J by 3 bases, with 5 bases left in between. The CDR3 totals 13 residues. From germline, CDR1 is MNHEY and CDR2 SVGAGI. Here the CDR3 reads CASSYSGYTEAFF. For the CDR3, the DNA is TGTGCCAGCAGTTACTCGGGGTACACTGAAGCTTTCTTT.

This chain links TRBV19 with TRBJ1-2; D may be TRBD1 (5 bases). This CDR3 is 15 amino acids long. Trimming pared 9 bases from V and 0 bases from J, leaving 17 bases between. The germline V gene encodes CDR1 LNHDA and CDR2 SQIVND (reference sequence). The CDR3 DNA reads as TGTGCCAGCGCTACAGGTACAAGCGCTAACTATGGCTACACCTTC. Translating gives CASATGTSANYGYTF. The full variable domain, in which reference TRBV19 and TRBJ1-2 provide the parts outside the CDR3, is DGGITQSPKYLFRKEGQNVTLSCEQNLNHDAMYWYRQDPGQGLRLIYYSQIVNDFQKGDIAEGYSVSREKKESFPLTVTSAQKNPTAFYLCASATGTSANYGYTFGSGTRLTVV.

The chain couples TRBV5-4 to TRBJ2-6; D gene uncertain. There are 13 residues in the CDR3. V lost 8 bases and J 4 bases, leaving 10 bases between the germline ends. Looked up from germline, CDR1 is SGHNT and CDR2 is YYREEE (reference sequence). Here the CDR3 reads CASRRVGANVLTF. The CDR3 DNA reads TGTGCCAGTCGTAGGGTCGGGGCCAACGTCCTGACTTTC. The variable domain in full, with the rest retrieved from reference TRBV5-4 and TRBJ2-6, is ETGVTQSPTHLIKTRGQQVTLRCSSQSGHNTVSWYQQALGQGPQFIFQYYREEENGRGNFPPRFSGLQFPNYSSELNVNALELDDSALYLCASRRVGANVLTFGAGSRLTVL.

This chain connects TRBV28 to TRBJ1-5; D ambiguous. Trimming left V 2 bases short and J 0 bases short, with 11 bases between. The CDR3 is 16 amino acids. Germline lookup yields CDR1 MDHEN and CDR2 SYDVKM. The CDR3 DNA follows: TGTGCCAGCAGTTTAAATCCCGGGTATAGCAATCAGCCCCAGCATTTT. Translating gives CASSLNPGYSNQPQHF.